The following is a TCR beta chain sequence with its context. Only in-frame clones appear in the TCRdb table, and some are missing; sequencing was by immunoSEQ multiplex PCR. The table includes some 720,000 clones, 70% to 90% detected once. This entry belongs to a study of shared T cell receptors in the human thymus. The V and J ends lost 2 bases and 4 bases, in that order; junction bases with no gene match: 6. The CDR3 runs to 17 residues. In germline, CDR1 is LGHNA, CDR2 YSLEER. The same sample was also studied in work on human thymus T cells.

Sequences were obtained from thymocytes. This chain uses TRBV4-3 with TRBJ2-5, with 14 bases lining up with TRBD2. The receptor was isolated from a boy less than two years old with a congenital heart defect. CDR3 bases: TGCGCCAGCAGCCAACGGACTAGCGGGAGGAGGTTAGAGACCCAGTACTTC. This translates into CASSQRTSGRRLETQYF.